Below, 28 T cell receptor beta chains from the same sample are listed, as sequenced in a study of T cells in localized non-small cell lung cancer. Here immunoSEQ multiplex PCR was the method, and the copy in TCRdb shows in-frame clones only, minus some. Of about 92,000 clones listed, under 95% are singletons. Source: PBMCs, taken before any cancer treatment. The receptors come from a woman aged 35 to 75 with stage II squamous cell lung carcinoma.

The chain links TRBV7-9 to TRBJ1-1; D unresolved. V lost 5 bases and J lost 2, with 15 bases in between. This CDR3 spans 15 amino acids. The germline V gene has CDR1 SEHNR and CDR2 FQNEAQ (reference sequence). The CDR3 region is CASSPLLTGNTEAFF. Here the CDR3 DNA reads TGTGCCAGCAGCCCGCTACTGACCGGAAACACTGAAGCTTTCTTT.

This clone was observed once. J is TRBJ1-2 and V is TRBV10-3; TRBD1 matches at 10 bases. Trimming at V came to 0 bases and at J to 11 bases, leaving 3 bases not matched to a gene. Germline V gene data show CDR1 as ENHRY and CDR2 as SYGVKD. This CDR3 region has 13 residues. The CDR3 bases are TGTGCCATCAGTGAGTCGGGGGACAGGGGTTACACCTTC. It yields the protein CAISESGDRGYTF.

V gene TRBV6-1 combines with J gene TRBJ2-1, with 9 positions matching TRBD2. Germline V lookup: CDR1 MNHNS, CDR2 SASEGT. After removal of 2 bases from V and 7 bases from J, the junction contained 6 bases not matched to a gene. This CDR3 region has 15 residues. The CDR3 is CASSERGGAQNEQFF. The CDR3 bases are TGTGCCAGCAGTGAACGCGGGGGGGCTCAGAATGAGCAGTTCTTC.

This chain links TRBV30 with TRBJ1-2; possible D gene TRBD1, 5 bases. This CDR3 has 12 amino acids. CDR1 and CDR2 (germline): GTSNPN, SVGIG (reference sequence). Trimming shortened V by 8 bases and J by 2 bases, and 12 bases separated the two germline ends. CDR3 amino acids: CARDHRNYGYTF. The DNA of the CDR3 is TGTGCCCGGGACCACCGGAACTATGGCTACACCTTC.

This chain uses TRBV6-1 with TRBJ2-6; D call uncertain. Germline CDR1 and CDR2: MNHNS and SASEGT. The CDR3 totals 14 residues. The V and J ends lost 6 bases and 3 bases respectively, with 9 bases between them. The CDR3 loop is CASSVDGGANVLTF. The CDR3 nucleotides read TGTGCCAGCAGCGTGGACGGTGGGGCCAACGTCCTGACTTTC.

V usage is TRBV6-1 and J usage is TRBJ1-5; D is possibly TRBD1 (5 bases). CDR3 size: 16 residues. The V and J ends lost 0 bases and 0 bases respectively, with 9 bases between them. In germline, CDR1 is MNHNS, CDR2 SASEGT. As DNA, the CDR3 is TGTGCCAGCAGTGAAGCGCGGGGGGGTAGCAATCAGCCCCAGCATTTT. Protein: CASSEARGGSNQPQHF.

The rearrangement uses TRBV5-1 and TRBJ1-2, with a tentative D call TRBD1 (6 bases). Trimming took 4 bases from V and 6 from J, leaving 22 bases between them. The CDR3 spans 16 residues. The germline gives CDR1 SGHRS, CDR2 YFSETQ. Written as DNA, the CDR3 is TGCGCCAGCAGCACCCGAGCGGGGGGCTATCTCAATGGCTACACCTTC. As protein: CASSTRAGGYLNGYTF.

The gene calls are TRBV5-6 and TRBJ2-7; a weak D match, TRBD1 (5 bases). The V end lost 4 bases, the J end lost 3 bases, and 14 bases lay between the germline ends. This CDR3 has 14 residues. Per the germline V gene, CDR1 is SGHDT and CDR2 is YYEEEE. The CDR3 sequence: CASSPTVSDYEQYF. CDR3 nucleotide sequence: TGTGCCAGCAGCCCGACAGTTAGTGACTACGAGCAGTACTTC.

V usage is TRBV7-9 and J usage is TRBJ1-1; 8 nucleotides align to TRBD1. In germline, CDR1 is SEHNR, CDR2 FQNEAQ (reference sequence). This CDR3 has 14 amino acids. J was trimmed by 6 bases and V by 1 base; bases with no gene match: 4. CDR3 region: CASSLGQGYPEAFF. The CDR3 DNA reads TGTGCCAGCAGCTTAGGACAGGGGTACCCTGAAGCTTTCTTT.

The chain uses TRBV10-3 and TRBJ2-1; no firm D call. Germline CDR1 reads ENHRY; CDR2 reads SYGVKD. The V gene lost 0 bases and the J gene lost 6 bases, with 6 bases spanning the gap. This CDR3 is 13 amino acids long. DNA of the CDR3: TGTGCCATCAGTGAGTCTAACTCCAATGAGCAGTTCTTC. Translation gives CAISESNSNEQFF.

This clone was seen only once. J is TRBJ1-5 and V is TRBV19; TRBD1 is a possible D gene (5 bases). Trimming cost V 3 bases and J 2 bases, with 14 bases left between them. There are 16 residues in the CDR3. CDR1 and CDR2 (germline): LNHDA, SQIVND (reference sequence). CDR3 region: CASSIEGVGGNQPQHF. The CDR3 nucleotides read TGTGCCAGTAGTATCGAAGGGGTGGGTGGCAATCAGCCCCAGCATTTT.

The chain carries TRBV19 and TRBJ1-4; a weak D match, TRBD1 (5 bases). The V end lost 3 bases, the J end lost 8 bases, and 10 bases lay between the germline ends. Germline values: CDR1 LNHDA, CDR2 SQIVND (reference sequence). CDR3 length: 13 amino acids. This chain's CDR3 is CASSMSWGEKLFF. The CDR3 bases are TGTGCCAGTAGTATGTCGTGGGGGGAAAAACTGTTTTTT.

V gene TRBV2 combines with J gene TRBJ1-1; tentative D call: TRBD1 (6 bases). This CDR3 region has 14 residues. Deletions cut 6 bases from V and 5 bases from J, with 16 bases between. CDR1 is SNHLY and CDR2 is FYNNEI in the germline V gene. The CDR3 DNA sequence: TGTGCCAGCAGGTTAGGGGGGGGAAGGACTGAAGCTTTCTTT. This encodes CASRLGGGRTEAFF.

This rearrangement joins TRBV7-9 to TRBJ1-1; the D gene is possibly TRBD1 (5 bases). Germline V gene sequence: CDR1 SEHNR, CDR2 FQNEAQ (reference sequence). V lost 4 bases, J lost 7 bases, and 13 bases lay in between. The CDR3 totals 13 residues. The CDR3 spells CASSSLGTGEAFF. CDR3 DNA sequence: TGTGCCAGCAGCTCTCTTGGGACGGGTGAAGCTTTCTTT.

The chain is built from TRBV5-1 and TRBJ2-2, with 9 bases fitting TRBD1. The ends lost 4 bases at V and 5 bases at J; junction bases unmatched: 6. The CDR3 loop spans 15 amino acids. Per germline, CDR1 SGHRS and CDR2 YFSETQ. Here the CDR3 reads CASSPQGARTGELFF. The CDR3 coding sequence is TGCGCCAGCAGCCCACAGGGGGCACGTACCGGGGAGCTGTTTTTT.

This chain uses TRBV19 with TRBJ2-1, with 9 bases matching TRBD2. The J segment lost 8 bases and the V segment lost 3 bases, leaving 2 bases of the junction unmatched. Per germline, CDR1 LNHDA and CDR2 SQIVND (reference sequence). The CDR3 consists of 13 residues. The CDR3 DNA sequence: TGTGCCAGTAGTATGGGACTAGCCGATGAGCAGTTCTTC. Encoded protein: CASSMGLADEQFF.

The genes are TRBV7-9 and TRBJ2-1, with 10 bases that match TRBD2. This CDR3 region has 17 residues. The junction had 14 bases not matched to a gene; V was cut back by 5 bases and J by 7 bases. Germline assignment: CDR1 SEHNR and CDR2 FQNEAQ (reference sequence). The CDR3 reads CASSPKQRGGLGNEQFF. For the CDR3, the DNA is TGTGCCAGCAGCCCTAAGCAGCGGGGGGGCCTCGGTAATGAGCAGTTCTTC.

The rearrangement links TRBV19 to TRBJ2-7, with 8 bases aligning to TRBD1. The CDR3 spans 12 residues. Germline loops: CDR1 LNHDA, CDR2 SQIVND (reference sequence). V trimming: 9 bases; J trimming: 7 bases; junction bases outside the gene matches: 8. The CDR3 here is CASGQGSREQYF. DNA of the CDR3: TGTGCCAGCGGACAGGGATCGCGTGAGCAGTACTTC.

The V gene is TRBV5-1, the J gene TRBJ1-2; the match to TRBD1 covers 7 bases. V gave up 4 bases and J gave up 7 bases; unmatched junction bases: 7. This CDR3 is 13 amino acids long. Germline lookup yields CDR1 SGHRS and CDR2 YFSETQ. CDR3 sequence reads: CASSAGTEGGYTF. The CDR3 region has the DNA TGCGCCAGCAGCGCCGGGACAGAAGGTGGCTACACCTTC.

The chain employs TRBV28 and TRBJ1-6; unclear D gene. V was cut by 6 bases and J by 0 bases, with 12 bases left in between. Germline V gene lookup returns CDR1 MDHEN and CDR2 SYDVKM. CDR3 length: 16 amino acids. The CDR3, as DNA: TGTGCCAGCAGACTTCGAGAGAGCTCCTATAATTCACCCCTCCACTTT. It encodes CASRLRESSYNSPLHF.

This clone has more than one count but fewer than ten. This sequence joins TRBV7-2 and TRBJ2-2, with 7 bases that match TRBD1. V lost 5 bases to trimming and J lost 6 bases; unmatched junction nucleotides: 9. Germline CDR1 SGHTA, CDR2 FQGNSA. CDR3 length: 15 residues. CDR3 in amino acids: CASSPLGQGAGELFF. CDR3 nucleotide sequence: TGTGCCAGCAGCCCCCTCGGGCAGGGGGCCGGGGAGCTGTTTTTT.

A few counts support this clone. The chain recombines TRBV6-6 with TRBJ1-5; D might be TRBD1 (5 bases). The CDR3 sequence is 15 residues long. V lost 5 bases and J lost 3, with 14 bases in between. Germline lookup yields CDR1 MNHNY and CDR2 SVGAGI (reference sequence). The CDR3 sequence: CASSDPGRNNQPQHF. DNA for the CDR3: TGTGCCAGCAGTGACCCGGGACGGAACAATCAGCCCCAGCATTTT.

This clone was found once. The rearrangement links TRBV14 to TRBJ2-1; 8 bases fit TRBD2. CDR1 is SGHDN, CDR2 FVKESK, per germline. Trimming at V came to 3 bases and at J to 4 bases, leaving 5 bases not matched to a gene. CDR3 length: 15 amino acids. CDR3 region: CASSHGAGVYNEQFF. CDR3 coding DNA: TGTGCCAGCAGCCATGGAGCGGGGGTTTACAATGAGCAGTTCTTC.

This chain connects TRBV6-1 to TRBJ1-1; D unclear. Trimming shortened V by 11 bases and J by 5 bases, and 15 bases separated the two germline ends. The CDR3 has 12 amino acids. Germline V gene sequence: CDR1 MNHNS, CDR2 SASEGT. CDR3 sequence reads: CAGISEGTEAFF. CDR3 bases: TGTGCCGGAATCAGTGAAGGAACTGAAGCTTTCTTT.

This clone turned up a few times. The chain has TRBV7-2 and TRBJ2-5; D gene ambiguous. Germline V CDR1 and CDR2: SGHTA, FQGNSA. The CDR3 has 14 residues. Trimming stripped 1 base from V and 5 bases from J, with 11 bases between. CDR3 sequence (DNA): TGTGCCAGCAGCTTAGATGGTAGCAGGGAGACCCAGTACTTC. It translates to CASSLDGSRETQYF.

J is TRBJ1-2 and V is TRBV5-6, with D maybe TRBD1 (5 bases). Germline CDR1 SGHDT, CDR2 YYEEEE. Trimming took off 4 bases at V and 3 bases at J, with 13 bases between the two ends. This CDR3 has 14 residues. CDR3 protein: CASSIGTSHYGYTF. The CDR3 nucleotides are TGTGCCAGCAGCATCGGGACGTCTCACTATGGCTACACCTTC.

The V gene is TRBV2, the J gene TRBJ1-1, with 7 bases fitting TRBD1. CDR1 is SNHLY and CDR2 is FYNNEI in the germline V gene. The CDR3 loop spans 14 amino acids. Trimming removed 5 bases from V and 3 bases from J; junction bases left unmatched: 6. The CDR3, as DNA: TGTGCCAGCAGTACTCGACAGGGAGACACTGAAGCTTTCTTT. Amino acids: CASSTRQGDTEAFF.

In its sample, this clone was seen once. The CDR3, as DNA: TGTGCCAGTATGACTAGCGGTTCTTCCTACAATGAGCAGTTCTTC. Protein: CASMTSGSSYNEQFF. The gene calls are TRBV19 and TRBJ2-1; TRBD2 matches 9 bases. The length of the CDR3 is 15 residues. CDR1 and CDR2 (germline): LNHDA, SQIVND (reference sequence). V was clipped by 7 bases and J by 1 base; unmatched bases: 5.